The clone carrying this T cell receptor (beta chain) was observed many times. This record belongs to a study of shared clonotypes between healthy human individuals. Generated by immunoSEQ multiplex PCR, the TCRdb table keeps only in-frame clones and is missing some. The sample yields about 1.1 million clones, around 78% seen once. The ends were cut back, 1 base at V and 11 bases at J, with 10 bases in the middle. The germline gives CDR1 LGHNT, CDR2 FRNRAP. This CDR3 is 12 amino acids long. Sequencing was performed on memory CD4+ T cells from PBMCs. Subset specified: CD45RA-negative fraction. The rearrangement joins TRBV12-5 to TRBJ2-3; D uncertain. This clonotype was sampled from a man aged 18-30 years in good health. Some clones in this sample may be carry-over from other donors' samples. The CDR3 spells CASGLDGLRQYF. The CDR3 DNA sequence: TGTGCTAGTGGTTTGGACGGCCTTAGGCAGTATTTT.